This TCR beta chain stems from a study of beta chain features in type 1 diabetes. Points from the study as a whole: TCRB CDR3s were moderately but significantly shorter in Type 1 diabetes patients in all four CD4+ subsets. A definitive answer on HLA type influencing TCRB rearrangement was not reached here.

About this clone: Its antigen is as yet unknown.

All of the isolated RNA was reverse transcribed, so expressed TCRB transcripts were sequenced. The protocol was immunoSEQ multiplex PCR, while the TCRdb copy is restricted to in-frame clones and leaves out a portion. Here the sample spans 150,000 to 180,000 clones, 10% being singletons. J was trimmed by 5 bases and V by 3 bases; bases with no gene match: 11. This CDR3 is 17 amino acids long. Germline CDR1 reads MNHEY; CDR2 reads SMNVEV (reference sequence). Material for sequencing was central memory CD4+ T cells from blood. This sequence was found in a man aged 25-40 years with type 1 diabetes. V gene TRBV27 combines with J gene TRBJ1-2, with TRBD1 identical over 11 bases. DNA for the CDR3: TGTGCCAGCAGTTTGCACGGACAGGGGGCGGGGATTTATGGCTACACCTTC. As protein: CASSLHGQGAGIYGYTF.